This T cell receptor (beta chain) was identified during a study of CD8 T cells in ankylosing spondylitis. TCRdb reprocessed the 5' RACE reads via MiXCR and lists one record per CDR3 protein. Found here are a few hundred thousand distinct CDR3 sequences, roughly 20% of them singletons; the top ten hold roughly 7.3%. The CDR3 sequence is 12 residues long. The V end was cut by 4 bases, the J end by 7 bases, with 10 bases between. Germline V gene data show CDR1 as DFQATT and CDR2 as SNEGSKA (reference sequence). J is TRBJ1-4 and V is TRBV20-1; no clear D. The sequenced sample consisted of blood, either unsorted or a sorted T cell fraction (not recorded which). The sequence was obtained from a male donor with ankylosing spondylitis or in good health (not recorded which). The CDR3 sequence is CSATGVGEKLFF. CDR3 coding DNA: TGCAGTGCTACTGGGGTGGGTGAAAAACTGTTTTTT.